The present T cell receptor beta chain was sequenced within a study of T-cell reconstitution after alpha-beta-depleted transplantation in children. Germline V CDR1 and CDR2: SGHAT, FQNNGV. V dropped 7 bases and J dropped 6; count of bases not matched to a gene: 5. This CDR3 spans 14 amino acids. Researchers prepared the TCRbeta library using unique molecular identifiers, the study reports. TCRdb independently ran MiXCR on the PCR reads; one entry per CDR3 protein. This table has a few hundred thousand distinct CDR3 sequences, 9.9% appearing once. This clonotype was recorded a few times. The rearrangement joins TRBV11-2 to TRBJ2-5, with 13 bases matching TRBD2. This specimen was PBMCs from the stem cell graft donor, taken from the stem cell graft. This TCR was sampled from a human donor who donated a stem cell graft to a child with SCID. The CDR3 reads CASTPGLAGQTQYF. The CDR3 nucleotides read TGTGCCAGCACTCCGGGACTAGCGGGGCAGACCCAGTACTTC.